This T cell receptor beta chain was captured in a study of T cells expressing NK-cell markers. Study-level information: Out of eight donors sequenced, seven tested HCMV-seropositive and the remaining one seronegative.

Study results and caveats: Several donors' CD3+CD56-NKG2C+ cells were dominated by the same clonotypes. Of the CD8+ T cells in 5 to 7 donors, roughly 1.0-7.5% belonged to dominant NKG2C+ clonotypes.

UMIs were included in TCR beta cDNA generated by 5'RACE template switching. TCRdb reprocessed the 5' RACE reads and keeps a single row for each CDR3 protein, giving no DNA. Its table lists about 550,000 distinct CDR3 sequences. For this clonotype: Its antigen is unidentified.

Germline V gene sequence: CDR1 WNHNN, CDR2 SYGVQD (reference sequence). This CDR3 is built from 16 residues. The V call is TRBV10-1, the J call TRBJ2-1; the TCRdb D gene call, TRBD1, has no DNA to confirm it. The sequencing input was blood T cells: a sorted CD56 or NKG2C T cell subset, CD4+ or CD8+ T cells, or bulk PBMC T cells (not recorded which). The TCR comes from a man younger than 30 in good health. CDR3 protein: CASSESWTARGDEQFF.